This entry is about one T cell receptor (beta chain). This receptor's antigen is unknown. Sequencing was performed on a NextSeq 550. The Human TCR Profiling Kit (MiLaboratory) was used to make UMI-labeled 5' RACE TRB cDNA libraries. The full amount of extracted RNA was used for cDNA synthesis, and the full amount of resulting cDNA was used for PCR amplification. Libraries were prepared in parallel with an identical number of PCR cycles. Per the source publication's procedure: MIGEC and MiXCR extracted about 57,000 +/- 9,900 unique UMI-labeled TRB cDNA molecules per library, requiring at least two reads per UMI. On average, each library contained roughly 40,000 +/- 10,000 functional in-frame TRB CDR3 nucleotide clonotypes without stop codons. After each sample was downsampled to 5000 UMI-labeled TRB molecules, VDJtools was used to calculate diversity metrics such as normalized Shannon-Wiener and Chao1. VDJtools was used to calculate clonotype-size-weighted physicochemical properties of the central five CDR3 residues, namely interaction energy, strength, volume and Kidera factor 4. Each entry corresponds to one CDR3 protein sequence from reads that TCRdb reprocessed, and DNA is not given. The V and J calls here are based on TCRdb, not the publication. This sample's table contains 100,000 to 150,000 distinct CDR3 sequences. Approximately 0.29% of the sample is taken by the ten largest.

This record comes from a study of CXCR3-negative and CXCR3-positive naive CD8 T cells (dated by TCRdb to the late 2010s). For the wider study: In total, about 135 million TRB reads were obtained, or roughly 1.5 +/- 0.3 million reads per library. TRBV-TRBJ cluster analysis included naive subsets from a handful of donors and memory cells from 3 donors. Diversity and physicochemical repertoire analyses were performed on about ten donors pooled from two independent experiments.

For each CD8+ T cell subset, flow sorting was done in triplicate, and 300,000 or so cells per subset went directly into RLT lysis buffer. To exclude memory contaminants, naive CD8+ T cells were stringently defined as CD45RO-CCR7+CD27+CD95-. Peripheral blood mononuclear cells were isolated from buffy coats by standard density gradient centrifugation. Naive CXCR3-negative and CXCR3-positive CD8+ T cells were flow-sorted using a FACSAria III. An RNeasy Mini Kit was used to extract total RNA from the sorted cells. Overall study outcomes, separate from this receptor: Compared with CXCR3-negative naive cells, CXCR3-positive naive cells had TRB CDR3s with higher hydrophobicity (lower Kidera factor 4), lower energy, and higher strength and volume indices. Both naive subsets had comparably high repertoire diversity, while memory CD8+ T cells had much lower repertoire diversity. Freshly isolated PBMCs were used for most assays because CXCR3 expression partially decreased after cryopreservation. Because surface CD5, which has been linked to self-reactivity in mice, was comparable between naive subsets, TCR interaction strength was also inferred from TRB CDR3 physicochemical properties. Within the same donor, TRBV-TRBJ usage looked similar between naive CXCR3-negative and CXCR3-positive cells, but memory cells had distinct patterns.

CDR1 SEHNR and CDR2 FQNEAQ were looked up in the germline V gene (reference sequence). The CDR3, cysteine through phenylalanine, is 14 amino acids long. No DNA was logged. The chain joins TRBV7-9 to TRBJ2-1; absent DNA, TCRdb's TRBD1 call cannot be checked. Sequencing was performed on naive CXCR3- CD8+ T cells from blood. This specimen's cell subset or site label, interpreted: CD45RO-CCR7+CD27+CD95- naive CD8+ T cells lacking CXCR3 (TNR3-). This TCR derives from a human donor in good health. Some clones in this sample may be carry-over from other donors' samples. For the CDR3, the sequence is CASSPPLSYNEQFF. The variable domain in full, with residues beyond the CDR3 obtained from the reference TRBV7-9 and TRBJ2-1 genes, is DTGVSQNPRHKITKRGQNVTFRCDPISEHNRLYWYRQTLGQGPEFLTYFQNEAQLEKSRLLSDRFSAERPKGSFSTLEIQRTEQGDSAMYLCASSPPLSYNEQFFGPGTRLTVL.